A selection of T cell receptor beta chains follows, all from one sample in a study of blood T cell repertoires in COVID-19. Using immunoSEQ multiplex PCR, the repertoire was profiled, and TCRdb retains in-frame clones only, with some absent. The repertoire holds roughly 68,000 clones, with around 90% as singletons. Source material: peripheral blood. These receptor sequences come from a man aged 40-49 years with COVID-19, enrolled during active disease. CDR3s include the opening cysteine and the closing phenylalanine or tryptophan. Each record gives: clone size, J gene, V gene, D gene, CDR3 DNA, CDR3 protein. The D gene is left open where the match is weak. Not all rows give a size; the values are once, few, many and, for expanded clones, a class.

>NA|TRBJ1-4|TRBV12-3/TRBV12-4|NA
TGTGCCAGCAGTGACCGGGGGAGGGAAAAACTGTTTTTT
CASSDRGREKLFF
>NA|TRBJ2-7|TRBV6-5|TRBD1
TGTGCCAGCAGTCCAGGGGGTTTTCTCATCTACGAGCAGTACTTC
CASSPGGFLIYEQYF
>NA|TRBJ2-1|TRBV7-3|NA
TGTGCCAGCAGCCAACAGGGTACCGGCAATGAGCAGTTCTTC
CASSQQGTGNEQFF
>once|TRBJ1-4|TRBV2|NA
TGTGCCAGCAGTGAAGCCGCTAGTCATGAAAAACTGTTTTTT
CASSEAASHEKLFF
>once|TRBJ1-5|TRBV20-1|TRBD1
TGCAGTGCTAGTTATCAGGGGGGCCTCAATCAGCCCCAGCATTTT
CSASYQGGLNQPQHF
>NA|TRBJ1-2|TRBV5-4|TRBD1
TGTGCCAGCAGCTTGGCGGGACAGGGTGTTGGCTACACCTTC
CASSLAGQGVGYTF
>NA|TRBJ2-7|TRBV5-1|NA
TGCGCCAGCAGCTTGGACCGACAGCTACCATACGAGCAGTACTTC
CASSLDRQLPYEQYF
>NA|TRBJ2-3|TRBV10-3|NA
TGTGCCATCAGTGACGGGCGGGGCACAGATACGCAGTATTTT
CAISDGRGTDTQYF
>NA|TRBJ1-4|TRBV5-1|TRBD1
TGCGCCAGCAGCTTGGTCGGGACAGGGGGCGAAAAACTGTTTTTT
CASSLVGTGGEKLFF
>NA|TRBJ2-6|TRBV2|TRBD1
TGTGCCAGCAGTGAAGCAGGGGGCTATTCTGGGGCCAACGTCCTGACTTTC
CASSEAGGYSGANVLTF
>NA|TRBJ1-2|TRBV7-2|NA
TGTGCCAGCAGCCGCCCCTCAGGGTCTACCTATGGCTACACCTTC
CASSRPSGSTYGYTF
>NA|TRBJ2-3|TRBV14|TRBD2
TGTGCCAGCAGCCAAGATCGAGGTATCGGGGGGGGCACAGATACGCAGTATTTT
CASSQDRGIGGGTDTQYF
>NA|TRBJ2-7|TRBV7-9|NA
TGTGCCAGCAGCTTAGCGGGACTCAACTACGAGCAGTACTTC
CASSLAGLNYEQYF
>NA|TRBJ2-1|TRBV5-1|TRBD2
TGCGCCAGCAGCCCCCGCGTGGGGACTAGCGGGGGGTCCTACAATGAGCAGTTCTTC
CASSPRVGTSGGSYNEQFF
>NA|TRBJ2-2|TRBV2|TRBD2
TGTGCCAGCAGTGATTCTAGCGGGGGGGAGCTGTTTTTT
CASSDSSGGELFF
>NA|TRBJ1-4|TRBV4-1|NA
TGCGCCAGCAAGGGGTATGCAACTAATGAAAAACTGTTTTTT
CASKGYATNEKLFF
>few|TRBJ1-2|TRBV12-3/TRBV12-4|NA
TGTGCCAGCAGTTTGAATTTCGCGGGCTACACCTTC
CASSLNFAGYTF